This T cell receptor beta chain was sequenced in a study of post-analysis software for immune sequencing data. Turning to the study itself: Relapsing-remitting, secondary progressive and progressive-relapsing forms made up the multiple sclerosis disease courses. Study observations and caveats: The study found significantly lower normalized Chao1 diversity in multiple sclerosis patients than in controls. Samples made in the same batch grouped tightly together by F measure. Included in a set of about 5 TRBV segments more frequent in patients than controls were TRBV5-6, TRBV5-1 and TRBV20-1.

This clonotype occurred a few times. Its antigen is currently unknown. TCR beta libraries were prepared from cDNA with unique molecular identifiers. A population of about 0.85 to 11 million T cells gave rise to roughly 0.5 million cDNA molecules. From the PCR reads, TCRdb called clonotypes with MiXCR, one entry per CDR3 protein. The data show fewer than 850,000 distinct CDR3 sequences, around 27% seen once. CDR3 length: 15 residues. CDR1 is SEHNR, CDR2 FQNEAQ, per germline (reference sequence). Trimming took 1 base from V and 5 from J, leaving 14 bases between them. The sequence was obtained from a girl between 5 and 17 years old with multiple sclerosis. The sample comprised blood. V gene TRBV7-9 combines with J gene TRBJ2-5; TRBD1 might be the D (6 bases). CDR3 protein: CASSLGQVGWETQYF. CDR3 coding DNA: TGTGCCAGCAGCTTAGGACAGGTTGGGTGGGAGACCCAGTACTTC.